This TCR beta chain is drawn from a study of T cell repertoires in cytomegalovirus infection. Overall study context: CMV infection together with matching HLA type was indicated by public TCR beta signatures. Study-wide results and limits: Totalled public TCR beta family frequency picked out people who carried CMV plus the relevant HLA. Ex vivo, HLA-C-restricted CMV-specific TCR beta clonotypes prevailed over the rest of the response.

MiXCR was run by TCRdb on the reads, yielding one entry per CDR3 protein. Of approximately 140,000 distinct CDR3 sequences listed, 5.5% to 8% are singletons. Germline assignment: CDR1 DFQATT and CDR2 SNEGSKA (reference sequence). The V and J ends lost 1 base and 2 bases, in that order; junction bases with no gene match: 4. CDR3 length: 16 amino acids. Concerning this clonotype itself: Its specificity is not known.

This TCR derives from a human donor in good health (CMV status not recorded). Some clones in this sample may be carry-over from other donors' samples. The rearrangement links TRBV20-1 to TRBJ2-5; 13 bases map to TRBD2. What was sequenced was PBMCs. The CDR3 loop is CSARVTSGGVQETQYF. The CDR3 coding sequence is TGCAGTGCTAGAGTAACTAGCGGGGGGGTTCAAGAGACCCAGTACTTC.